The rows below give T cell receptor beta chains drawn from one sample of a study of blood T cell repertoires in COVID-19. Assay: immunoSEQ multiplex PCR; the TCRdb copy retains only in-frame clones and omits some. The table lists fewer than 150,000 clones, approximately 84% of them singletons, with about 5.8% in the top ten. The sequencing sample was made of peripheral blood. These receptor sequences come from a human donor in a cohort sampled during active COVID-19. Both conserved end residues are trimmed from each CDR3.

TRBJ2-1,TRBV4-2,ASSQDGGSGEAF
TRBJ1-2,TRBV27,ASSFRGNGYT
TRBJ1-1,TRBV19,ASSLTGDTEAF
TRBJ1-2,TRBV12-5,ASGPGQVPYGYT
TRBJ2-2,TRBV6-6,ASSPRPSGGAFGGELF
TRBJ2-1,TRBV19,ATDRGRTLNNEQF
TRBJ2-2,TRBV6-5,ASTDGGYTGELF
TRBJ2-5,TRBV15,ATSSPGLRPETQY
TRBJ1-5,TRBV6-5,ASLRRDTNQPQH
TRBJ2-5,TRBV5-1,ASSLSGQGGTETQY
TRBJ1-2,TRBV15,ATSRDSYGYT
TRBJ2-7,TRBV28,ASSLAYEQY
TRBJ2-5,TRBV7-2,ASTSAGAVQETQY
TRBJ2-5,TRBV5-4,ASSGPPGLRY
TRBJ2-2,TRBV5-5,ASSLEASYTGELF
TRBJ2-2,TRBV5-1,ASSSQGTTGELF
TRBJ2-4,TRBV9,ASSLFPGGDNIQY
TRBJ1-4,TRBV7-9,ASSTQIPGLYEKLF
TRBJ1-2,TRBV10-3,AISDTGRANYGYT
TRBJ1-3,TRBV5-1,ASSFGGSSGNTIY
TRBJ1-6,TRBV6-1,ASSEALGQGVSYNSPLH
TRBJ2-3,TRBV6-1,ASSEDQAWTDTQY
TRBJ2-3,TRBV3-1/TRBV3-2,ASSQGSGFTDTQY
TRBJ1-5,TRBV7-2,ASSFEPNQPQH
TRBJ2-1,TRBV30,AWSQAGEQF
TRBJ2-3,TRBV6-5,AVKGSSGTQY
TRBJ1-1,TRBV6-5,ATKGVSEAF
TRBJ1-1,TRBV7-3,ASSLNPPGGSAEAF
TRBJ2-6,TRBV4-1,ASSQDQIELLGGTGANVLT
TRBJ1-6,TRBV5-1,ASSLDGTLNSPLH
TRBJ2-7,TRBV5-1,ASSLAGTGIYEQY
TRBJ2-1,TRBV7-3,ASRRTGLDEQF
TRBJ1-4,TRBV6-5,ASSSTGNLNEKLF
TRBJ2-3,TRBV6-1,ASSEATSHYNTDTQY
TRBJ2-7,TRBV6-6,ASSPRSPPGTGSSRPSYEQY
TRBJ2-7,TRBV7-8,ASSLVIQTAFLVEQY
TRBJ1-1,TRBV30,ASYVRAALR
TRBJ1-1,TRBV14,ASSDQAYPLRAF
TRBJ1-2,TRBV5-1,ASRPSQGNYGYT
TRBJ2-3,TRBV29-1,SVVEGTVTQY
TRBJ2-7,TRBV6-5,ASKAPGQAYEQY
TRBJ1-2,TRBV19,ASSTTGGRNYGYT
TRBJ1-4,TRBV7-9,ASSAQGKGNEKLF
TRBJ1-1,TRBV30,AWSARQNTEAF
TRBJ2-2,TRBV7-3,ASSPSGTSGGATGELF
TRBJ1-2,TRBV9,ASSVPPGQGPRRNYGYT
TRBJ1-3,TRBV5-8,ASSLGRLSGNTIY
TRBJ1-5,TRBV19,ASTFGQGGQPQH
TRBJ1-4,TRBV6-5,ASSRQGLANEKLF
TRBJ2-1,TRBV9,ASSVAVETGSQF
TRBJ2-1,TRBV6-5,ASRGPGDEQF
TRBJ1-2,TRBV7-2,ATEGTGDKGYT
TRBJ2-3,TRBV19,ASRRQGMGTDTQY
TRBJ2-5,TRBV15,ATSRESVPGRETQY
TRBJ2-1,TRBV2,ASSLDGGPLNEQF
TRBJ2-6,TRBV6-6,ASSYPTGSGANVLT
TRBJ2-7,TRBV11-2,ASSLDRGNYEQY